This T cell receptor beta chain was observed in a study of naive and memory T cell subsets. The SP2 primer and nested alpha and beta constant region primers amplified ligated cDNA in four rounds. TCRdb re-analysed the 5' RACE reads in MiXCR, keeping a single row per CDR3 protein. The sample lists more than 50,000 distinct CDR3 sequences, over 7% occurring once. An oligonucleotide containing a UMI was ligated to the 3' end of TCR cDNA. This CDR3 has 12 amino acids. After removal of 10 bases from V and 8 bases from J, the junction contained 6 bases not matched to a gene. CDR1 SEHNR and CDR2 FQNEAQ come from the germline V gene (reference sequence).

This TCR came from a male donor in good health. The chain recombines TRBV7-9 with TRBJ2-1; 9 nucleotides align to TRBD2. The CDR3: CATQRGVDEQFF. The CDR3 region has the DNA TGTGCCACCCAGCGGGGGGTCGATGAGCAGTTCTTC. The full variable domain, in which reference TRBV7-9 and TRBJ2-1 provide the parts outside the CDR3, is DTGVSQNPRHKITKRGQNVTFRCDPISEHNRLYWYRQTLGQGPEFLTYFQNEAQLEKSRLLSDRFSAERPKGSFSTLEIQRTEQGDSAMYLCATQRGVDEQFFGPGTRLTVL.